The clone carrying this T cell receptor beta chain was seen only a few times. This entry is derived from a study of T cells in Graves' hyperthyroidism and ophthalmopathy. The investigators amplified TCR beta CDR3 regions from RNA transcripts. Using the HTBI primer set, a first-round RT-PCR was run on the TCR CDR3. TCRdb re-called the multiplex PCR reads through MiXCR, storing one row per CDR3 protein. The profile shows a few hundred thousand distinct CDR3 sequences, roughly 13% of them singletons. CDR1 SGHVS and CDR2 FNYEAQ come from the germline V gene. V lost 3 bases and J 0 bases, leaving 17 bases between the germline ends. There are 17 residues in the CDR3. Uncontrolled infections, other autoimmune diseases, pregnancy or lactation led to exclusion of patients.

The chain carries TRBV7-6 and TRBJ1-1; no clear D. The source of this sequence is a woman aged 25 to 39 with Graves' hyperthyroidism that later progressed to Graves' ophthalmopathy. Sequencing input: blood. In DNA form, the CDR3 reads TGTGCCAGCAGCTTGGACTCAGACGGCCAGTTGAACACTGAAGCTTTCTTT. It specifies CASSLDSDGQLNTEAFF.